This entry concerns a single TCR beta chain. The data are from a study of blood T cell repertoires in COVID-19. Here immunoSEQ multiplex PCR was the method, and the copy in TCRdb shows in-frame clones only, minus some. The sample lists around 280,000 clones, around 84% occurring once. Germline V gene lookup returns CDR1 LNHDA and CDR2 SQIVND (reference sequence). Losses at the gene ends were 7 bases for V and 3 bases for J; bases not matched to a gene: 9. The CDR3 has 15 amino acids. The receptor was derived from a man aged 65 to 85 with acute or convalescent COVID-19. The chain carries TRBV19 and TRBJ2-1; 7 nucleotides match TRBD2. The sequenced sample consisted of peripheral blood. The CDR3 DNA is TGTGCCAGTATGTCCGAGCGGGGTGTCTACAATGAGCAGTTCTTC. It is translated as CASMSERGVYNEQFF.